These 14 T cell receptor beta chains came from one sample sequenced in a study of shared clonotypes between healthy human individuals. Assay used: immunoSEQ multiplex PCR; TCRdb lists only in-frame clones, some missing. This sample has fewer than 650,000 clones; around 78% occur once, and the top ten carry around 12%. Sequencing was done on a sample of PBMCs. The receptors stem from a woman in her thirties or forties in good health. Some clones in this sample may be carry-over from other donors' samples.

This clone was counted once. The genes are TRBV9 and TRBJ1-2; D may be TRBD1 (6 bases). The CDR3 has 15 amino acids. Germline V gene lookup returns CDR1 SGDLS and CDR2 YYNGEE. Trimming left V 2 bases short and J 5 bases short, with 16 bases between. The CDR3 spells CASSVNLGGRYGYTF. Here the CDR3 DNA reads TGTGCCAGCAGCGTTAATCTGGGGGGCCGATATGGCTACACCTTC.

Comments on this clone: A far larger clone is a single base away, which makes a read error likely. The limits of the CDR3 on the DNA are not certain, so only TCRdb's listed CDR3 is given. The chain is built from TRBV5-1 and TRBJ2-7. Germline loops: CDR1 SGHRS, CDR2 YFSETQ. The CDR3 contains 15 residues when both ends are counted. This chain's CDR3 is CASSFRFGAFYEQYF.

This chain connects TRBV5-1 to TRBJ2-3; TRBD2 agrees at 11 bases. The V and J ends lost 4 bases and 0 bases, in that order; junction bases with no gene match: 4. CDR3 length: 16 amino acids. Germline CDR1 SGHRS, CDR2 YFSETQ. In DNA, the CDR3 is TGCGCCAGCAGCCTGGGACTAGCGGACAGCACAGATACGCAGTATTTT. It specifies CASSLGLADSTDTQYF.

A word on this clone: One end of the junction varies from germline; a read error may be responsible. The rearrangement joins TRBV29-1 to TRBJ2-7; maybe TRBD2 (5 bases). Per the germline V gene, CDR1 is SQVTM and CDR2 is ANQGSEA. The CDR3 extends over 14 amino acids. CDR3 bases: TGCAGCGTCCTTGACGAGGGCCGGTGGTACGGGCAGTACTTC. This encodes CSVLDEGRWYGQYF.

In this sample, this clone turned up many times. V gene TRBV18 combines with J gene TRBJ2-1; 12 bases are shared with TRBD2. The CDR3 runs 16 residues. Germline V lookup: CDR1 KGHSH, CDR2 LQKENI. Unmatched junction bases numbered 8, after V lost 2 bases and J lost 9 bases. Here the CDR3 reads CASSPMRTSGVGEQFF. The CDR3, as DNA: TGTGCCAGCTCACCAATGAGGACTAGCGGGGTTGGTGAGCAGTTCTTC.

This chain uses TRBV10-3 with TRBJ2-3; D not resolved. The germline V gene has CDR1 ENHRY and CDR2 SYGVKD. CDR3 length: 11 residues. Between the trimmed V and J ends, which lost 4 bases and 3 bases, there was a span of 2 bases. CDR3 DNA sequence: TGTGCCATCAGTGGGACAGATACGCAGTATTTT. Translating gives CAISGTDTQYF.

This clone came up a few times. The chain links TRBV5-5 to TRBJ1-5, with 8 bases aligning to TRBD1. With 1 base clipped from V and 9 bases from J, the junction kept 9 bases outside the gene matches. The CDR3 contains 15 residues. CDR1 is SGHKS and CDR2 is YYEKEE in the germline V gene (reference sequence). CDR3 sequence reads: CASSLMDRARAPQHF. CDR3 coding DNA: TGTGCCAGCAGCTTGATGGACAGGGCGAGAGCGCCCCAGCATTTT.

The chain's CDR3 is CASSLDRANYGYTF. In DNA, the CDR3 is TGTGCCAGCAGCCTGGACAGAGCTAACTATGGCTACACCTTC. V gene TRBV5-5 combines with J gene TRBJ1-2, with D possibly being TRBD1 (6 bases). V was trimmed by 4 bases and J by 0 bases, leaving 10 bases between them. The CDR3 length is 14 residues. The germline V gene has CDR1 SGHKS and CDR2 YYEKEE (reference sequence).

The table lists this clone with a count of one. The genes are TRBV2 and TRBJ1-5; D is unclear. Trimming shortened V by 7 bases and J by 0 bases, and 10 bases separated the two germline ends. This CDR3 is 14 amino acids long. In germline, CDR1 is SNHLY, CDR2 FYNNEI. This CDR3 is CASMPGFSNQPQHF. The CDR3 DNA sequence: TGTGCCAGCATGCCGGGGTTTAGCAATCAGCCCCAGCATTTT.

Details on this clone: The sample carries other DNA sequences with the same CDR3. The CDR3 reads CASRDYEQYF. CDR3 coding DNA: TGTGCCAGCAGAGACTACGAGCAGTACTTC. J is TRBJ2-7 and V is TRBV28; no clear D gene. V lost 6 bases to trimming and J lost 3 bases, with 3 bases between them. Germline assignment: CDR1 MDHEN and CDR2 SYDVKM. The CDR3 is 10 residues long.

The chain carries TRBV7-3 and TRBJ2-6, with no clear D. Germline V CDR1 and CDR2: SGHTA, FQGTGA. The V and J ends lost 5 bases and 0 bases respectively, with 2 bases between them. The CDR3 has 13 residues. This CDR3 reads CASSVSGANVLTF. The CDR3 DNA follows: TGTGCCAGCAGCGTCTCTGGGGCCAACGTCCTGACTTTC.

The rearrangement links TRBV29-1 to TRBJ1-2; D is perhaps TRBD1 (5 bases). Trimming pared 2 bases from V and 0 bases from J, leaving 13 bases between. The CDR3 runs to 15 residues. Germline V CDR1 and CDR2: SQVTM, ANQGSEA. In DNA form, the CDR3 reads TGCAGCGTTGAAAGGGGTTCCCCCGCTAACTATGGCTACACCTTC. This sequence encodes CSVERGSPANYGYTF.

This clone was counted a few times. This chain connects TRBV5-4 to TRBJ2-2; D may be TRBD2 (6 bases). V lost 5 bases and J 2 bases, leaving 10 bases between the germline ends. CDR3 length: 14 residues. Germline V gene lookup returns CDR1 SGHNT and CDR2 YYREEE (reference sequence). The CDR3 protein is CASRLAGNTGELFF. CDR3 sequence (DNA): TGTGCCAGCAGACTCGCGGGAAACACCGGGGAGCTGTTTTTT. The whole variable domain, filled in from reference TRBV5-4 and TRBJ2-2, reads ETGVTQSPTHLIKTRGQQVTLRCSSQSGHNTVSWYQQALGQGPQFIFQYYREEENGRGNFPPRFSGLQFPNYSSELNVNALELDDSALYLCASRLAGNTGELFFGEGSRLTVL.

The chain couples TRBV13 to TRBJ2-7; 7 nucleotides agree with TRBD1. V lost 2 bases, J lost 3 bases, and 4 bases stayed unmatched. The CDR3 sequence is 14 residues long. Germline assignment: CDR1 PRHDT and CDR2 FYEKMQ (reference sequence). The CDR3: CASSLRQGGYEQYF. The CDR3 DNA follows: TGTGCCAGCAGCTTAAGACAGGGCGGCTACGAGCAGTACTTC.